This T cell receptor (beta chain) stems from a study of OX40 agonist ivuxolimab in advanced cancers. Looked up from germline, CDR1 is SNHLY and CDR2 is FYNNEI. V dropped 8 bases and J dropped 0 bases, with 18 bases sitting between them. CDR3 length equals 16 residues. Data came from immunoSEQ multiplex PCR; TCRdb stores just in-frame clones and leaves some out. The table lists some 94,000 clones, under 95% of them singletons. No patient had autoimmune disease or received systemic immunosuppression. This clone has only a few counts. The sequence came from an adult with an advanced solid tumor such as melanoma, head and neck, liver or kidney cancer. The chain employs TRBV2 and TRBJ2-3; D possibly corresponds to TRBD1 (5 bases). Sample: CD4+ or CD8+ T cells sorted from blood, taken in a trial of the OX40 agonist ivuxolimab. As DNA, the CDR3 is TGTGCCAGCGGGGCAAACCAAGGATGGAGCACAGATACGCAGTATTTT. This translates into CASGANQGWSTDTQYF.